These 24 T cell receptor beta chains were sequenced from one sample in a study of early T cells in non-severe SARS-CoV-2 infection. Via MiXCR, TCRdb re-called the 5' RACE reads, giving one row per CDR3 protein. The sample has over 80,000 distinct CDR3 sequences, 13% to 15% seen once. Sequencing input: whole blood. Source of these receptors: an adult who was a healthcare worker with PCR-confirmed SARS-CoV-2 infection or an uninfected control (not recorded which).

This clonotype came up a few times. This chain joins TRBV6-6 and TRBJ1-6; D might be TRBD1 (5 bases). This CDR3 is built from 16 residues. Trimming took 6 bases from V and 0 from J, leaving 12 bases between them. Germline V gene sequence: CDR1 MNHNY, CDR2 SVGAGI (reference sequence). The CDR3 nucleotides are TGTGCCAGCAGCAGGACACTATCCTCCTATAATTCACCCCTCCACTTT. As protein: CASSRTLSSYNSPLHF.

This clonotype was counted only a few times. The chain has TRBV15 and TRBJ1-3; no clear D. Germline lookup yields CDR1 LNHNV and CDR2 YYDKDF (reference sequence). The CDR3 runs 15 residues. Trimming pared 0 bases from V and 0 bases from J, leaving 6 bases between. The CDR3 protein is CATSRDLGSGNTIYF. The DNA for the CDR3 is TGTGCCACCAGCAGAGATTTGGGCTCTGGAAACACCATATATTTT.

This clonotype was counted only a few times. The genes are TRBV28 and TRBJ1-4; D call uncertain. V was clipped by 3 bases and J by 5 bases, with 16 bases between them. Germline V gene data show CDR1 as MDHEN and CDR2 as SYDVKM. This CDR3 spans 16 amino acids. CDR3 residues: CASSFPTYRVNEKLFF. The CDR3 region has the DNA TGTGCCAGCAGTTTTCCGACCTATCGGGTGAATGAAAAACTGTTTTTT.

Only a few counts were recorded for this clonotype. The rearrangement joins TRBV9 to TRBJ1-4; possibly TRBD1 for D (5 bases). Germline loops: CDR1 SGDLS, CDR2 YYNGEE. The V end was cut by 5 bases, the J end by 8 bases, with 10 bases between. The CDR3 consists of 12 residues. The CDR3 sequence is CASSPQGEKLFF. In DNA, the CDR3 is TGTGCCAGCAGTCCCCAGGGAGAAAAACTGTTTTTT. The variable domain in full, with the rest retrieved from reference TRBV9 and TRBJ1-4, is DSGVTQTPKHLITATGQRVTLRCSPRSGDLSVYWYQQSLDQGLQFLIQYYNGEERAKGNILERFSAQQFPDLHSELNLSSLELGDSALYFCASSPQGEKLFFGSGTQLSVL.

The chain combines TRBV29-1 with TRBJ1-3; 7 nucleotides match TRBD1. Germline CDR1 and CDR2: SQVTM and ANQGSEA. The V gene end was trimmed by 6 bases and the J gene end by 6 bases; junction bases not matched to a gene: 14. CDR3 length equals 15 residues. The CDR3 DNA follows: TGCAGCGTCGCTATTCCCAAGGGGGCTGAAAACACCATATATTTT. This encodes CSVAIPKGAENTIYF.

The chain's CDR3 is CASSQTSGGLEQFF. In DNA, the CDR3 is TGTGCCAGCAGTCAGACTAGCGGGGGGCTCGAGCAGTTCTTC. V usage is TRBV12-3 or TRBV12-4 and J usage is TRBJ2-1; 13 bases map to TRBD2. The ends lost 5 bases at V and 10 bases at J; junction bases unmatched: 5. This CDR3 comprises 14 residues.

The chain is built from TRBV7-2 and TRBJ1-4, with unresolved D. The CDR3 is 13 residues long. Germline-derived CDR1 and CDR2 are SGHTA and FQGNSA. Trimming removed 1 base at V and 7 bases at J, with 7 bases between. CDR3 amino acids: CASSLGYFEKLFF. In DNA, the CDR3 is TGTGCCAGCAGCTTAGGATATTTTGAAAAACTGTTTTTT.

CDR3 in amino acids: CSARAPVTAYGYEQYF. The CDR3 DNA follows: TGCAGTGCTAGAGCCCCCGTCACCGCGTACGGGTACGAGCAGTACTTC. The chain employs TRBV20-1 and TRBJ2-7; no clear D gene. The ends were cut back, 1 base at V and 4 bases at J, with 20 bases in the middle. CDR3 length: 16 residues. Germline CDR1 is DFQATT and CDR2 is SNEGSKA (reference sequence).

In regard to this clonotype: Germline is not matched at one junction end, which may reflect a read error. DNA for the CDR3: TGTGTCAGCAGGACCTCTAGCACAGATACGCAGTATTTT. Residues: CVSRTSSTDTQYF. V is TRBV7-9 and J is TRBJ2-3; D remains unclear. Germline-derived CDR1 and CDR2 are SEHNR and FQNEAQ (reference sequence). The CDR3 extends over 13 amino acids.

Many counts were recorded for this clonotype. The rearrangement joins TRBV7-9 to TRBJ2-3; the D call may be TRBD1 or TRBD2 (5 bases each). V lost 5 bases, J lost 3 bases, and 21 bases lay in between. Germline-derived CDR1 and CDR2 are SEHNR and FQNEAQ (reference sequence). This CDR3 is built from 17 residues. CDR3 protein: CASSRGLVRDLTDTQYF. CDR3 nucleotide sequence: TGTGCCAGCAGCCGGGGCCTGGTTCGTGACTTAACAGATACGCAGTATTTT. Based on the CDR3 plus reference TRBV7-9 and TRBJ2-3, the full variable domain is DTGVSQNPRHKITKRGQNVTFRCDPISEHNRLYWYRQTLGQGPEFLTYFQNEAQLEKSRLLSDRFSAERPKGSFSTLEIQRTEQGDSAMYLCASSRGLVRDLTDTQYFGPGTRLTVL.

The CDR3 region is CSAGRGQGNEQYF. In DNA, the CDR3 is TGCAGCGCCGGGAGGGGCCAAGGCAACGAGCAGTACTTC. The rearrangement links TRBV29-1 to TRBJ2-7; TRBD2 aligns across 8 bases. After removal of 7 bases from V and 5 bases from J, the junction contained 10 bases not matched to a gene. Germline CDR1 and CDR2: SQVTM and ANQGSEA. This CDR3 contains 13 residues.

The rearrangement links TRBV6-6 to TRBJ1-1; D is unclear. There are 12 residues in the CDR3. Trimming shortened V by 2 bases and J by 7 bases, and 8 bases separated the two germline ends. CDR1 and CDR2 from the germline V gene are MNHNY and SVGAGI (reference sequence). CDR3: CASSYGSHEAFF. In DNA, the CDR3 is TGTGCCAGCAGTTACGGTAGTCATGAAGCTTTCTTT.

The DNA for the CDR3 is TGTGCCAGCAGCGTACCCCCAGGGGCCTCCCATGAGCAGTTCTTC. This gives the protein CASSVPPGASHEQFF. The chain uses TRBV9 and TRBJ2-1, with D perhaps matching TRBD1 (6 bases). This CDR3 comprises 15 residues. From germline, CDR1 is SGDLS and CDR2 YYNGEE. The V end lost 1 base, the J end lost 8 bases, and 16 bases lay between the germline ends.

This clonotype was seen more than once but under ten times. V gene TRBV11-2 combines with J gene TRBJ2-3; D tentatively fits TRBD1 or TRBD2 (5 bases each). Trimming shortened V by 4 bases and J by 8 bases, and 25 bases separated the two germline ends. Germline CDR1 is SGHAT and CDR2 is FQNNGV. The CDR3 totals 17 residues. As DNA, the CDR3 is TGTGCCAGCAGCTCCAGATCCCCTAGAGGAGGTAGGGGTACGCAGTATTTT. Translated: CASSSRSPRGGRGTQYF.

This chain connects TRBV4-1 to TRBJ1-6, with 7 bases identical to TRBD1. Germline CDR1 MGHRA, CDR2 YSYEKL. This CDR3 spans 16 amino acids. V trimming: 1 base; J trimming: 2 bases; junction bases outside the gene matches: 2. The CDR3 here is CASSQAGTAYNSPLHF. Here the CDR3 DNA reads TGCGCCAGCAGCCAAGCAGGGACAGCCTATAATTCACCCCTCCACTTT.

This clonotype was seen at least ten times. The V and J genes are TRBV20-1 and TRBJ1-2; D gene ambiguous. Trimming stripped 4 bases from V and 8 bases from J, with 11 bases between. The CDR3 is 11 residues long. Germline V gene sequence: CDR1 DFQATT, CDR2 SNEGSKA (reference sequence). The CDR3 nucleotides are TGCAGTGCTACCGGGTATCGCGGCTACACCTTC. Translating gives CSATGYRGYTF.

This clonotype was detected many times. V and J are TRBV12-3 or TRBV12-4 and TRBJ1-5, with 8 bases fitting TRBD1. Unmatched junction bases numbered 5, after V lost 8 bases and J lost 8 bases. The CDR3 loop spans 12 amino acids. The CDR3 sequence: CASGTGTKPQHF. Written as DNA, the CDR3 is TGTGCCAGCGGGACAGGTACTAAGCCCCAGCATTTT.

V usage is TRBV10-3 and J usage is TRBJ1-1, with a possible D match to TRBD1 (5 bases). V lost 4 bases and J 5 bases, leaving 17 bases between the germline ends. CDR3 length: 15 residues. Germline V gives CDR1 ENHRY, CDR2 SYGVKD. The CDR3 sequence: CAISGFAGGTTEAFF. The DNA for the CDR3 is TGTGCCATCAGTGGGTTTGCCGGGGGTACGACTGAAGCTTTCTTT.

The rearrangement links TRBV4-1 to TRBJ2-5; D assignment may be TRBD1 or TRBD2 (5 bases each). V lost 2 bases and J lost 4, with 20 bases in between. Germline assignment: CDR1 MGHRA and CDR2 YSYEKL. CDR3 length equals 17 residues. CDR3 amino acids: CASSQRDDLTWGETQYF. In nucleotides, the CDR3 is TGCGCCAGCAGCCAAAGGGACGACCTAACCTGGGGAGAGACCCAGTACTTC.

This clonotype was picked up a small number of times. The chain combines TRBV7-8 with TRBJ1-5; 7 nucleotides agree with TRBD1. After removal of 5 bases from V and 7 bases from J, the junction contained 5 bases not matched to a gene. The CDR3 is 13 amino acids. The germline V gene encodes CDR1 SGHVS and CDR2 FQNEAQ. The chain's CDR3 is CASSETGNQPQHF. DNA for the CDR3: TGTGCCAGCAGCGAGACAGGGAACCAGCCCCAGCATTTT.

The CDR3 coding sequence is TGTGCCAGCTCACCAAATCATGGGACCCAGTACTTC. Amino acids: CASSPNHGTQYF. The rearrangement joins TRBV18 to TRBJ2-5; D is unclear. Between the trimmed V and J ends, which lost 2 bases and 7 bases, there was a span of 8 bases. The CDR3 totals 12 residues. Looked up from germline, CDR1 is KGHSH and CDR2 is LQKENI.

This sequence joins TRBV3-1 and TRBJ2-3, with 8 bases identical to TRBD1. The CDR3 runs to 14 residues. Germline-derived CDR1 and CDR2 are LGHDT and YNNKEL (reference sequence). J gave up 3 bases and V 7 bases, and 6 bases lay outside the gene matches. The CDR3 DNA is TGTGCCAGCAAAACAGGGGGAGGAACAGATACGCAGTATTTT. As protein: CASKTGGGTDTQYF.

The rearrangement links TRBV5-5 to TRBJ2-5; D remains unclear. The CDR3 totals 15 residues. V shed 3 bases and J shed 2 bases, with 14 bases lying between them. Germline V gene data show CDR1 as SGHKS and CDR2 as YYEKEE (reference sequence). CDR3 loop: CASSSPRQLQETQYF. The CDR3 nucleotides are TGTGCCAGCAGCTCCCCCCGGCAGTTACAAGAGACCCAGTACTTC. Filled out from reference TRBV5-5 and TRBJ2-5, the complete variable domain reads DAGVTQSPTHLIKTRGQQVTLRCSPISGHKSVSWYQQVLGQGPQFIFQYYEKEERGRGNFPDRFSARQFPNYSSELNVNALLLGDSALYLCASSSPRQLQETQYFGPGTRLLVL.

This chain connects TRBV5-4 to TRBJ2-3, with 13 bases lining up with TRBD2. CDR3 size: 13 residues. J was trimmed by 6 bases and V by 7 bases; bases with no gene match: 2. CDR1 and CDR2 from the germline V gene are SGHNT and YYREEE (reference sequence). The CDR3 region is CASGLAGADTQYF. Here the CDR3 DNA reads TGTGCCAGCGGACTAGCGGGGGCGGATACGCAGTATTTT. Full variable domain (remainder filled in from reference TRBV5-4 and TRBJ2-3): ETGVTQSPTHLIKTRGQQVTLRCSSQSGHNTVSWYQQALGQGPQFIFQYYREEENGRGNFPPRFSGLQFPNYSSELNVNALELDDSALYLCASGLAGADTQYFGPGTRLTVL.